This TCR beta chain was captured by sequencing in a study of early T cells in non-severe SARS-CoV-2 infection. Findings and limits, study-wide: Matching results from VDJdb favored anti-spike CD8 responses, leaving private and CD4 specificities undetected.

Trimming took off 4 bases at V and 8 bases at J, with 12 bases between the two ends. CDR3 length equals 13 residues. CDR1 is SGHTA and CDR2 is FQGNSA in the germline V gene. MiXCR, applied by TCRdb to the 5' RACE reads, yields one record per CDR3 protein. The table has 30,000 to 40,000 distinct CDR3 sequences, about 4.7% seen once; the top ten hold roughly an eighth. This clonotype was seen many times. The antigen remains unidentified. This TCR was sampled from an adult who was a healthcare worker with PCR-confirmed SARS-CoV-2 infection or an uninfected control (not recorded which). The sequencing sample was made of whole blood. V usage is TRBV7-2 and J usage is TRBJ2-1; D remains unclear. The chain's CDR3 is CASSSPPRDEQFF. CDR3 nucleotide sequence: TGTGCCAGCAGCTCTCCCCCTCGGGATGAGCAGTTCTTC.